These 21 T cell receptor beta chains originate from one sample sequenced in a study of cytomegalovirus exposure and HLA in healthy donors. Assay used: immunoSEQ multiplex PCR; TCRdb lists only in-frame clones, some missing. Of 250,000 to 300,000 clones listed, nearly 90% were seen once; the top ten hold 0.37%. Source material: PBMCs. These receptors all come from a woman aged 18 to 35 in good health and CMV-seronegative.

The rearrangement links TRBV5-6 to TRBJ1-3; the D gene is possibly TRBD1 (5 bases). The CDR3 covers 16 residues. V was cut by 4 bases and J by 0 bases, with 14 bases left in between. The germline V gene encodes CDR1 SGHDT and CDR2 YYEEEE. DNA for the CDR3: TGTGCCAGCAGCACATCGCGGGGGATCTCTGGAAACACCATATATTTT. The encoded protein is CASSTSRGISGNTIYF. Full variable domain (outside the CDR3, taken from reference TRBV5-6 and TRBJ1-3): DAGVTQSPTHLIKTRGQQVTLRCSPKSGHDTVSWYQQALGQGPQFIFQYYEEEERQRGNFPDRFSGHQFPNYSSELNVNALLLGDSALYLCASSTSRGISGNTIYFGEGSWLTVV.

The chain employs TRBV28 and TRBJ2-7, with a possible D match to TRBD1 (6 bases). CDR3 length: 14 residues. Trimming pared 7 bases from V and 3 bases from J, leaving 16 bases between. Germline V CDR1 and CDR2: MDHEN, SYDVKM. CDR3 region: CASKTTGILYEQYF. The DNA for the CDR3 is TGTGCCAGCAAAACCACAGGGATACTCTACGAGCAGTACTTC.

The chain's CDR3 is CASKGPLIRTDTQYF. In DNA, the CDR3 is TGTGCCAGCAAGGGGCCCCTAATCCGCACAGATACGCAGTATTTT. The chain has TRBV2 and TRBJ2-3; D possibly corresponds to TRBD1 (5 bases). Trimming shortened V by 7 bases and J by 1 base, and 15 bases separated the two germline ends. Germline lookup yields CDR1 SNHLY and CDR2 FYNNEI. The CDR3 is 15 residues long.

This chain links TRBV2 with TRBJ2-2, with D possibly being TRBD2 (6 bases). The CDR3 is 13 amino acids. Per germline, CDR1 SNHLY and CDR2 FYNNEI. The V end was cut by 11 bases, the J end by 5 bases, with 15 bases between. The CDR3 sequence: CAGGHGGTGELFF. CDR3 DNA: TGTGCCGGAGGGCACGGCGGGACCGGGGAGCTGTTTTTT.

This chain uses TRBV16 with TRBJ1-1, with no clear D. V shed 2 bases and J shed 10 bases, with 14 bases lying between them. CDR3 length: 13 amino acids. Germline V gives CDR1 KGHSY, CDR2 FQNENV. The CDR3 DNA follows: TGTGCCAGCAGCCAACTTGGAACGGGTGGAGCTTTCTTT. Translating it yields CASSQLGTGGAFF.

The rearrangement uses TRBV7-2 and TRBJ2-7; D remains ambiguous. Trimming took off 0 bases at V and 3 bases at J, with 6 bases between the two ends. CDR1 is SGHTA, CDR2 FQGNSA, per germline. CDR3 size: 13 residues. CDR3 DNA: TGTGCCAGCAGCTTAGCGCTAGACTACGAGCAGTACTTC. Its protein is CASSLALDYEQYF.

The CDR3 coding sequence is TGTGCCTGGACCCCGGGCTCTGGGGCCAACGTCCTGACTTTC. Amino acids: CAWTPGSGANVLTF. The chain carries TRBV30 and TRBJ2-6; D gene unclear. The V end lost 4 bases, the J end lost 0 bases, and 7 bases lay between the germline ends. This CDR3 comprises 14 residues. Looked up from germline, CDR1 is GTSNPN and CDR2 is SVGIG (reference sequence).

This chain joins TRBV7-8 and TRBJ1-1; D uncertain. This CDR3 comprises 16 residues. Trimming stripped 5 bases from V and 1 base from J, with 17 bases between. CDR1 is SGHVS and CDR2 is FQNEAQ in the germline V gene. The CDR3 sequence is CASSPQRYRENTEAFF. For the CDR3, the DNA is TGTGCCAGCAGCCCGCAGCGGTACCGGGAGAACACTGAAGCTTTCTTT.

V usage is TRBV11-2 and J usage is TRBJ1-6; 9 nucleotides align to TRBD1. Germline CDR1 SGHAT, CDR2 FQNNGV. CDR3 length equals 15 residues. J gave up 7 bases and V 5 bases, and 6 bases lay outside the gene matches. The CDR3 sequence is CASSAGQGRNSPLHF. As DNA, the CDR3 is TGTGCCAGCAGCGCGGGACAGGGAAGAAATTCACCCCTCCACTTT.

The chain recombines TRBV19 with TRBJ1-2; maybe TRBD1 (5 bases). This CDR3 is 12 amino acids long. Trimming removed 5 bases at V and 8 bases at J, with 12 bases between. Germline CDR1 is LNHDA and CDR2 is SQIVND (reference sequence). DNA for the CDR3: TGTGCCAGTAGTCCCCGGACACGCGGCTACACCTTC. Translation: CASSPRTRGYTF.

This chain uses TRBV27 with TRBJ1-5; TRBD1 matches 7 bases. Looked up from germline, CDR1 is MNHEY and CDR2 is SMNVEV (reference sequence). The V gene end was trimmed by 5 bases and the J gene end by 4 bases; junction bases not matched to a gene: 8. The CDR3 has 15 amino acids. The CDR3 coding sequence is TGTGCCAGCAGTCCCGGGACAGCCCGAAATCAGCCCCAGCATTTT. Translated, it gives CASSPGTARNQPQHF.

The gene calls are TRBV19 and TRBJ1-1, with 9 bases identical to TRBD1. CDR1 and CDR2 (germline): LNHDA, SQIVND (reference sequence). V lost 5 bases, J lost 1 base, and 8 bases stayed unmatched. This CDR3 is built from 16 residues. CDR3 coding DNA: TGTGCCAGTAGTCCTTGGACAGGGGTGGGGAACACTGAAGCTTTCTTT. This encodes CASSPWTGVGNTEAFF.

V gene TRBV5-1 combines with J gene TRBJ1-2; the D gene is possibly TRBD1 (6 bases). CDR3 length: 13 residues. The V gene lost 4 bases and the J gene lost 5 bases, with 12 bases spanning the gap. CDR1 and CDR2 from the germline V gene are SGHRS and YFSETQ. The DNA of the CDR3 is TGCGCCAGCAGCCCGGACAGAAGATATGGCTACACCTTC. It is translated as CASSPDRRYGYTF. Using reference TRBV5-1 and TRBJ1-2 for the parts outside the CDR3, the full variable domain is KAGVTQTPRYLIKTRGQQVTLSCSPISGHRSVSWYQQTPGQGLQFLFEYFSETQRNKGNFPGRFSGRQFSNSRSEMNVSTLELGDSALYLCASSPDRRYGYTFGSGTRLTVV.

This chain joins TRBV28 and TRBJ2-3; TRBD1 matches 7 bases. The CDR3 is 15 amino acids. Looked up from germline, CDR1 is MDHEN and CDR2 is SYDVKM. Trimming cost V 4 bases and J 5 bases; bases outside gene matches: 9. The DNA of the CDR3 is TGTGCCAGCAGTTCGGACAGGAGAACCGGAGATACGCAGTATTTT. This encodes CASSSDRRTGDTQYF.

The rearrangement links TRBV11-2 to TRBJ2-1; weak D call: TRBD2 (6 bases). Germline CDR1 reads SGHAT; CDR2 reads FQNNGV. V lost 1 base to trimming and J lost 8 bases, with 27 bases between them. The CDR3 covers 19 residues. The CDR3 DNA follows: TGTGCCAGCAGCTTAGTTTCTGGTGATGTAGTGGGCGGAGGGGATGAGCAGTTCTTC. As protein: CASSLVSGDVVGGGDEQFF.

The chain couples TRBV2 to TRBJ1-1; 7 bases are a match to TRBD1. CDR3 length equals 14 residues. The germline gives CDR1 SNHLY, CDR2 FYNNEI. V shed 9 bases and J 5 bases; nucleotides not matched to a gene: 12. CDR3 residues: CASKLYRGWTEAFF. CDR3 sequence (DNA): TGTGCCAGTAAACTATACAGGGGTTGGACTGAAGCTTTCTTT.

This clone showed up just a few times. The chain combines TRBV7-9 with TRBJ1-1, with D uncertain. V was trimmed by 6 bases and J by 7 bases, leaving 9 bases between them. The CDR3 length is 11 residues. Germline assignment: CDR1 SEHNR and CDR2 FQNEAQ (reference sequence). CDR3 sequence reads: CASSSTNEAFF. The CDR3 DNA follows: TGTGCCAGCAGTTCGACAAATGAAGCTTTCTTT.

The CDR3 sequence is CASSPGGGNQPQHF. CDR3 DNA sequence: TGTGCCAGCAGCCCCGGGGGGGGGAATCAGCCCCAGCATTTT. The V and J genes are TRBV2 and TRBJ1-5; possible D gene TRBD1, 5 bases. The CDR3 is 14 amino acids. Germline V gene sequence: CDR1 SNHLY, CDR2 FYNNEI. Between the trimmed V and J ends, which lost 6 bases and 4 bases, there was a span of 13 bases.

V usage is TRBV10-1 and J usage is TRBJ1-3; D is undetermined. CDR1 and CDR2 (germline): WNHNN, SYGVQD (reference sequence). The ends were cut back, 8 bases at V and 8 bases at J, with 16 bases in the middle. CDR3 length equals 13 residues. The chain's CDR3 is CASGLGGLDTIYF. The CDR3 nucleotides are TGCGCCAGCGGCCTAGGAGGCTTGGACACCATATATTTT.

V is TRBV13 and J is TRBJ2-2; D might be TRBD1 (5 bases). Trimming took off 2 bases at V and 3 bases at J, with 13 bases between the two ends. This CDR3 comprises 16 residues. Per the germline V gene, CDR1 is PRHDT and CDR2 is FYEKMQ (reference sequence). The CDR3 here is CASSLLGQGYTGELFF. The DNA for the CDR3 is TGTGCCAGCAGCTTATTAGGGCAGGGTTACACCGGGGAGCTGTTTTTT.

As regards this clone: The sample holds other DNA sequences that translate to the same CDR3. The V and J genes are TRBV27 and TRBJ2-5; 8 bases fit TRBD2. This CDR3 spans 13 amino acids. The V gene end was trimmed by 6 bases and the J gene end by 5 bases; junction bases not matched to a gene: 5. Germline CDR1 and CDR2: MNHEY and SMNVEV (reference sequence). DNA of the CDR3: TGTGCCAGCAGCCCGGGACTAGGGGAGACCCAGTACTTC. This sequence encodes CASSPGLGETQYF.